This is a list of T cell receptor beta chains from one sample in a study of Ad26.COV2.S vaccination and SARS-CoV-2 variants. This table comes from immunoSEQ multiplex PCR, and its TCRdb copy is limited to in-frame clones, with some not included. This sample carries around 450,000 clones, 75% to 95% of them seen once, and the ten largest clones take 12%. This sample comprised peripheral blood, obtained in a trial of Ad26.COV2.S vaccine versus placebo. All receptors derive from a person aged 18-65 years who received the Ad26.COV2.S COVID-19 vaccine or a placebo. Each CDR3 is given with its conserved first and last residue. The order of the fields is CDR3 length, D gene, clone size, V gene, J gene, CDR3 protein, CDR3 DNA. The D gene is left open where the match is weak. For some rows the clone size is stated as once, few or many, or as a class when expanded; others skip it.

cdr3_length: 13
d_call: TRBD2
clone_size: .
v_call: TRBV10-3
j_call: TRBJ2-3
cdr3_aa: CATLAGGTDTQYF
cdr3_nt: TGTGCCACCCTAGCGGGAGGGACAGATACGCAGTATTTT

cdr3_length: 12
d_call: .
clone_size: .
v_call: TRBV6-2/TRBV6-3
j_call: TRBJ1-2
cdr3_aa: CASSYSHYGYTF
cdr3_nt: TGTGCCAGCAGTTACAGTCACTATGGCTACACCTTC

cdr3_length: 14
d_call: .
clone_size: .
v_call: TRBV24-1
j_call: TRBJ1-4
cdr3_aa: CATSDPTSNEKLFF
cdr3_nt: TGTGCCACCAGTGATCCGACTTCTAATGAAAAACTGTTTTTT

cdr3_length: 16
d_call: .
clone_size: .
v_call: TRBV28
j_call: TRBJ1-6
cdr3_aa: CASSSIPGTPNSPLHF
cdr3_nt: TGTGCCAGCAGTTCCATCCCCGGGACCCCTAATTCACCCCTCCACTTT

cdr3_length: 13
d_call: .
clone_size: .
v_call: TRBV27
j_call: TRBJ2-5
cdr3_aa: CASSLKYWETQYF
cdr3_nt: TGTGCCAGCAGTTTGAAGTATTGGGAGACCCAGTACTTC

cdr3_length: 15
d_call: TRBD1
clone_size: once
v_call: TRBV6-5
j_call: TRBJ2-5
cdr3_aa: CASRGTVGPQETQYF
cdr3_nt: TGTGCCAGCAGGGGGACAGTGGGGCCCCAAGAGACCCAGTACTTC

cdr3_length: 15
d_call: .
clone_size: .
v_call: TRBV7-2
j_call: TRBJ2-7
cdr3_aa: CASNLRGGPAYEQYF
cdr3_nt: TGTGCCAGCAACCTACGGGGCGGCCCTGCCTACGAGCAGTACTTC

cdr3_length: 14
d_call: .
clone_size: .
v_call: TRBV24-1
j_call: TRBJ2-1
cdr3_aa: CATSDLHGGSEQFF
cdr3_nt: TGTGCCACCAGTGATTTGCACGGGGGAAGTGAGCAGTTCTTC

cdr3_length: 16
d_call: .
clone_size: .
v_call: TRBV6-1
j_call: TRBJ2-7
cdr3_aa: CASSEVDRSRDYEQYF
cdr3_nt: TGTGCCAGCAGTGAAGTAGACAGGTCTCGAGACTACGAGCAGTACTTC

cdr3_length: 14
d_call: TRBD1
clone_size: .
v_call: TRBV6-5
j_call: TRBJ1-2
cdr3_aa: CASSSGGTWNGYTF
cdr3_nt: TGTGCCAGCAGTTCAGGGGGGACATGGAATGGCTACACCTTC

cdr3_length: 13
d_call: .
clone_size: .
v_call: TRBV29-1
j_call: TRBJ1-1
cdr3_aa: CSVVGQQNTEAFF
cdr3_nt: TGCAGCGTTGTAGGACAGCAGAACACTGAAGCTTTCTTT

cdr3_length: 14
d_call: TRBD1
clone_size: once
v_call: TRBV28
j_call: TRBJ1-5
cdr3_aa: CASTPGGSNQPQHF
cdr3_nt: TGTGCCAGCACCCCAGGGGGGAGCAATCAGCCCCAGCATTTT

cdr3_length: 12
d_call: .
clone_size: once
v_call: TRBV9
j_call: TRBJ1-2
cdr3_aa: CASSVDGYGYTF
cdr3_nt: TGTGCCAGCAGCGTAGACGGATATGGCTACACCTTC

cdr3_length: 12
d_call: .
clone_size: .
v_call: TRBV5-4
j_call: TRBJ2-5
cdr3_aa: CASSRTGETQYF
cdr3_nt: TGTGCCAGCAGCAGAACAGGCGAGACCCAGTACTTC

cdr3_length: 12
d_call: TRBD2
clone_size: once
v_call: TRBV29-1
j_call: TRBJ2-3
cdr3_aa: CSVRTSGDTQYF
cdr3_nt: TGCAGCGTTAGGACTAGCGGAGATACGCAGTATTTT

cdr3_length: 14
d_call: .
clone_size: .
v_call: TRBV5-1
j_call: TRBJ2-1
cdr3_aa: CASSLPRTYNEQFF
cdr3_nt: TGCGCCAGCAGCTTGCCAAGAACCTACAATGAGCAGTTCTTC

cdr3_length: 13
d_call: .
clone_size: .
v_call: TRBV19
j_call: TRBJ2-7
cdr3_aa: CASRLAPSYEQYF
cdr3_nt: TGTGCCAGTAGGCTAGCGCCCTCCTACGAGCAGTACTTC

cdr3_length: 15
d_call: TRBD1
clone_size: .
v_call: TRBV6-5
j_call: TRBJ2-2
cdr3_aa: CASRMTGANTGELFF
cdr3_nt: TGTGCCAGCAGGATGACAGGGGCGAACACCGGGGAGCTGTTTTTT

cdr3_length: 14
d_call: TRBD2
clone_size: .
v_call: TRBV30
j_call: TRBJ2-2
cdr3_aa: CAWGAGGNTGELFF
cdr3_nt: TGTGCCTGGGGAGCGGGAGGGAACACCGGGGAGCTGTTTTTT

cdr3_length: 13
d_call: .
clone_size: .
v_call: TRBV27
j_call: TRBJ1-1
cdr3_aa: CASSSLDRLDAFF
cdr3_nt: TGTGCCAGCAGTTCCCTCGACAGATTGGACGCTTTCTTT

cdr3_length: 13
d_call: TRBD1
clone_size: .
v_call: TRBV7-8
j_call: TRBJ1-2
cdr3_aa: CASSSDRIYGYTF
cdr3_nt: TGTGCCAGCAGCTCGGACAGGATCTATGGCTACACCTTC

cdr3_length: 15
d_call: TRBD2
clone_size: .
v_call: TRBV11-3
j_call: TRBJ2-7
cdr3_aa: CASSLGTRSHYEQYF
cdr3_nt: TGTGCCAGCAGCTTAGGGACTAGAAGTCACTACGAGCAGTACTTC

cdr3_length: 15
d_call: TRBD2
clone_size: .
v_call: TRBV19
j_call: TRBJ2-1
cdr3_aa: CASSIRGLAGDEQFF
cdr3_nt: TGTGCCAGTAGTATAAGAGGACTAGCGGGCGATGAGCAGTTCTTC